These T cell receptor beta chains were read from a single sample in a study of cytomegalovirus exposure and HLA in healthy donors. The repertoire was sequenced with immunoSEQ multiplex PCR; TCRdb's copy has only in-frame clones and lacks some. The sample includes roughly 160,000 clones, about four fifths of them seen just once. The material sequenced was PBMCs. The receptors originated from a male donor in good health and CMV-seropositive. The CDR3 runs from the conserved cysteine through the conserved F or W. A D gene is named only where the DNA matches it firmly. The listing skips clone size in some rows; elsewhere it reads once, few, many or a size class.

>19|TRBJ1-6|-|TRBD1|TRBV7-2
TGTGCCAGCAGCTTATTCAGGGGGCTCTCAAACTCCTATAATTCACCCCTCCACTTT
CASSLFRGLSNSYNSPLHF
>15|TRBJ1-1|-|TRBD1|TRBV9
TGTGCCAGCAGCTCATCCGGGACAGGGTGGGCTGAAGCTTTCTTT
CASSSSGTGWAEAFF
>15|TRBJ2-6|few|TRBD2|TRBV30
TGTGCCTGGGGACTAGCGGGCTCTGGGGCCAACGTCCTGACTTTC
CAWGLAGSGANVLTF
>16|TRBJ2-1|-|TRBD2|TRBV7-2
TGTGCCAGCAGCTTTCGAACGACTAGCGAAGGGAATGAGCAGTTCTTC
CASSFRTTSEGNEQFF
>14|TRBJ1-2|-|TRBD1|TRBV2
TGTGCCAGCAGTCCACAGGGGTACCCCGATGGCTACACCTTC
CASSPQGYPDGYTF
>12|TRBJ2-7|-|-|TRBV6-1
TGTGCCAGCAAACCCGACAGACGCGAGCAGTACTTC
CASKPDRREQYF
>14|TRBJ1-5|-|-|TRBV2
TGTGCCAGGGGGGGGGCGGTGAGCAATCAGCCCCAGCATTTT
CARGGAVSNQPQHF
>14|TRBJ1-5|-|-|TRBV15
TGTGCCACCAGCAGAGCCCATAGCAATCAGCCCCAGCATTTT
CATSRAHSNQPQHF
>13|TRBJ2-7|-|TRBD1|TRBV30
TGTGCCTGGAGCAGGGACAGTGTCTACGAGCAGTACTTC
CAWSRDSVYEQYF
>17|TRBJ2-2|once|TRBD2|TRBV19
TGTGCCAGTAGTTCTCGCTTCTGGGGGGGGAACACCGGGGAGCTGTTTTTT
CASSSRFWGGNTGELFF
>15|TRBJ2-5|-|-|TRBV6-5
TGTGCCAGCAGCCGTACGACAGAGGGAGGACAGACCCAGTACTTC
CASSRTTEGGQTQYF
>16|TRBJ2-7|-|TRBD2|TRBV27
TGTGCCAGCAGCTCTCAGGCTAGCGGGAGGTCCTACGAGCAGTACTTC
CASSSQASGRSYEQYF
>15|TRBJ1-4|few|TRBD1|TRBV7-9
TGTGCCAGCAGCTGGTGGACAGGGAATAATGAAAAACTGTTTTTT
CASSWWTGNNEKLFF
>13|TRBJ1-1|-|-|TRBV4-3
TGCGCCAGCAGCCAAGATATTAACACTGAAGCTTTCTTT
CASSQDINTEAFF
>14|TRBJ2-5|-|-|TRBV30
TGTGCCTGGAGAGCCGCTAGCCTCCGGGAGACCCAGTACTTC
CAWRAASLRETQYF
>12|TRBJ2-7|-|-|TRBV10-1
TGCGCCAGCAGTGCTATAGGGAGCGAGCAGTACTTC
CASSAIGSEQYF
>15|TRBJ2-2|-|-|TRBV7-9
TGTGCCAGCAGCTTCTCTAGTTCGGGTCCCGGGGAGCTGTTTTTT
CASSFSSSGPGELFF
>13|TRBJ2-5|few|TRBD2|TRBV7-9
TGTGTAGTCGGGACTAGGCCCAGAGAGACCCAGTACTTC
CVVGTRPRETQYF
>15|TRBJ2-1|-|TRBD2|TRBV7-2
TGTGCCAGCAGCTGGACTAGCGGGGGGGCGGGGGAGCAGTTCTTC
CASSWTSGGAGEQFF
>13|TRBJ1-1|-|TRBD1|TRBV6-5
TGTGCCAGCAGCCCCGGACAGGCCCCTCGAGCTTTCTTT
CASSPGQAPRAFF
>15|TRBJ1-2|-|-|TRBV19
TGTGCCAGTAGTACCGCTGGGGAGGCGGACTATGGCTACACCTTC
CASSTAGEADYGYTF
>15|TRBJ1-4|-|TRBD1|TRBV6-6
TGTGCCAGCAGTTACCGGGACAGGGGCGGTGAAAAACTGTTTTTT
CASSYRDRGGEKLFF
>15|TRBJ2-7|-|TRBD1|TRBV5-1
TGCGCCAGCAGCTTTGGACAGGGGAGCTCCTACGAGCAGTACTTC
CASSFGQGSSYEQYF
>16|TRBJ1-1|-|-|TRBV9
TGTGCCAGCAGCGTCGGAGGGGGGGCCACGAACACTGAAGCTTTCTTT
CASSVGGGATNTEAFF
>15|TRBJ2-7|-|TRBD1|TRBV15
TGTGCCACCAGCAGAGAACTAGGACAGGGGCACGAGCAGTACTTC
CATSRELGQGHEQYF
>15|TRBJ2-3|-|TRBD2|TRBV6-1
TGTGCCAGCGACATAGCGGGGGGGGTCTCCGATACGCAGTATTTT
CASDIAGGVSDTQYF
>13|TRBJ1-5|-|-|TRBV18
TGTGCCAGCTCACCGGGGGGAGATCAGCCCCAGCATTTT
CASSPGGDQPQHF
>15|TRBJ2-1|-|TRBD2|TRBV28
TGTGCCAGTGCCAGCGGGAGCATACTATACAATGAGCAGTTCTTC
CASASGSILYNEQFF
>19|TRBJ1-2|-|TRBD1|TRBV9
TGTGCCAGCAGCGTGGCGGTGGGAATGTACGCCGGGACAGGGAAAGGCTACACCTTC
CASSVAVGMYAGTGKGYTF
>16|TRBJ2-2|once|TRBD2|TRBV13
TGTGCCAGCAGCTTTTACAGCGGGGGAGGCACCGGGGAGCTGTTTTTT
CASSFYSGGGTGELFF
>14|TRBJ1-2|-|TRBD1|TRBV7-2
TGTGCCAGCAGACTGACAGGGGTTAACTATGGCTACACCTTC
CASRLTGVNYGYTF
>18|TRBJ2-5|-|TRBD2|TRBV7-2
TGTGCCAGCAGCGCCCCTACTAGCGGGAGCCCATTTGGGAAGACCCAGTACTTC
CASSAPTSGSPFGKTQYF
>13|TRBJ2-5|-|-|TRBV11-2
TGTGCCAGCAGCTTTGATTACGCGGAGACCCAGTACTTC
CASSFDYAETQYF
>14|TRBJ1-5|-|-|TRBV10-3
TGTGCCATCAGTGAAAATGAGGGGGATCAGCCCCAGCATTTT
CAISENEGDQPQHF
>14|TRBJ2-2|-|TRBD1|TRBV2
TGTGCCAGCAGTCGGACAGGGAACACCGGGGAGCTGTTTTTT
CASSRTGNTGELFF
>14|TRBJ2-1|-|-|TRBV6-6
TGTGCCAGCAGTTACGAGCTCTCCTACAATGAGCAGTTCTTC
CASSYELSYNEQFF